One T cell receptor (beta chain) is described in this entry. This sample is drawn from a study of blood T cell repertoires in COVID-19. V was shortened by 5 bases and J by 4 bases, with 12 bases between the two germline ends. The CDR3 totals 14 residues. Per germline, CDR1 SGHVS and CDR2 FQNEAQ. Sequenced by immunoSEQ multiplex PCR; TCRdb stores in-frame clones only, minus some. Altogether 100,000 to 150,000 clones are present, 85% to 90% being singletons, with the ten largest covering around 20%. The receptor was derived from a man aged 50 to 60 with active or convalescent COVID-19. This chain uses TRBV7-8 with TRBJ2-1; D not resolved. The sample taken for sequencing was peripheral blood. CDR3 DNA: TGTGCCAGCAGCCTGCAGGTCAGGTACAATGAGCAGTTCTTC. This sequence encodes CASSLQVRYNEQFF.